Listed below are T cell receptor beta chains from one sample, sequenced in a study of cytomegalovirus exposure and HLA in healthy donors. The table came from immunoSEQ multiplex PCR; TCRdb's copy has only in-frame clones and leaves some out. The data show roughly 150,000 clones, with 70% to 90% seen just once and about 2.5% held by the top ten. The sequenced sample was PBMCs. These receptors were obtained from a man in his thirties or forties in good health and CMV-seropositive. CDR3s include the opening cysteine and the closing phenylalanine or tryptophan. A D gene is named only where the DNA matches it firmly. Clone sizes are given selectively: once, few, many, or a class where the clone is expanded.

abundance: -
v_gene: TRBV2
d_gene: TRBD2
j_gene: TRBJ2-3
CDR3nt: TGTGCCAGCACCCCCCTAGCGGGGGTGGGAGATACGCAGTATTTT
CDR3aa: CASTPLAGVGDTQYF

abundance: -
v_gene: TRBV25-1
d_gene: TRBD1
j_gene: TRBJ1-5
CDR3nt: TGTGCCAGCAGCGCCGGGACAGGGGACTATAGCAATCAGCCCCAGCATTTT
CDR3aa: CASSAGTGDYSNQPQHF

abundance: -
v_gene: TRBV14
d_gene: -
j_gene: TRBJ1-1
CDR3nt: TGTGCCAGCAGCCTCCTCGTTTCTTTCACTGAAGCTTTCTTT
CDR3aa: CASSLLVSFTEAFF

abundance: -
v_gene: TRBV25-1
d_gene: -
j_gene: TRBJ2-3
CDR3nt: TGTGCCAGCAGCCCGGGGACAGATACGCAGTATTTT
CDR3aa: CASSPGTDTQYF

abundance: -
v_gene: TRBV4-2
d_gene: TRBD2
j_gene: TRBJ2-7
CDR3nt: TGTGCCAGCAGCCAGGGCGGGAGCTTTTACGAGCAGTACTTC
CDR3aa: CASSQGGSFYEQYF

abundance: -
v_gene: TRBV4-1
d_gene: TRBD1
j_gene: TRBJ1-1
CDR3nt: TGCGCCAGCAGCCAAGGCCCGGACAGGGTAGGAAGTACTGAAGCTTTCTTT
CDR3aa: CASSQGPDRVGSTEAFF

abundance: -
v_gene: TRBV9
d_gene: TRBD2
j_gene: TRBJ2-1
CDR3nt: TGTGCCAGCAGCCCTAGCGGACTCTCCTACAATGAGCAGTTCTTC
CDR3aa: CASSPSGLSYNEQFF

abundance: few
v_gene: TRBV7-9
d_gene: TRBD1
j_gene: TRBJ1-2
CDR3nt: TGTGCCAGCAGCTTGGGACAGGGATATGGCTACACCTTC
CDR3aa: CASSLGQGYGYTF

abundance: -
v_gene: TRBV6-5
d_gene: -
j_gene: TRBJ2-7
CDR3nt: TGTGCCAGCAGTTACTCGTTTCAGGACAGTGCATACGAGCAGTACTTC
CDR3aa: CASSYSFQDSAYEQYF

abundance: -
v_gene: TRBV18
d_gene: TRBD2
j_gene: TRBJ2-3
CDR3nt: TGTGCCAGCTCACCCCGGACTAGCGGGAGTATTCCAGATACGCAGTATTTT
CDR3aa: CASSPRTSGSIPDTQYF

abundance: once
v_gene: TRBV28
d_gene: TRBD1
j_gene: TRBJ1-4
CDR3nt: TGTGCCAGCAGTTCCAGGGGGCAGTGGGGTGAAAAACTGTTTTTT
CDR3aa: CASSSRGQWGEKLFF

abundance: -
v_gene: TRBV11-2
d_gene: TRBD1
j_gene: TRBJ1-1
CDR3nt: TGTGCCATAAGGGGAACAGGGGGACGGAACACTGAAGCTTTCTTT
CDR3aa: CAIRGTGGRNTEAFF

abundance: -
v_gene: TRBV7-2
d_gene: -
j_gene: TRBJ2-2
CDR3nt: TGTGCCAGCAGCTTAGCGACTAGTGGCACCGGGGAGCTGTTTTTT
CDR3aa: CASSLATSGTGELFF

abundance: -
v_gene: TRBV5-1
d_gene: -
j_gene: TRBJ2-3
CDR3nt: TGCGCCAGCAGCCGGGACTTCACAGATACGCAGTATTTT
CDR3aa: CASSRDFTDTQYF

abundance: -
v_gene: TRBV19
d_gene: TRBD1
j_gene: TRBJ2-6
CDR3nt: TGTGCCAGTAGTACGCTCGGACAGGGTAATATCGGGGCCAACGTCCTGACTTTC
CDR3aa: CASSTLGQGNIGANVLTF

abundance: -
v_gene: TRBV6-1
d_gene: -
j_gene: TRBJ2-6
CDR3nt: TGTGCCAGCAGGCTGGGGGGTTCTGGGGCCAACGTCCTGACTTTC
CDR3aa: CASRLGGSGANVLTF

abundance: -
v_gene: TRBV5-8
d_gene: -
j_gene: TRBJ1-5
CDR3nt: TGTGCCAGCAGCTTTCAGACAAGCTGGTCCCAGCATTTT
CDR3aa: CASSFQTSWSQHF

abundance: -
v_gene: TRBV11-3
d_gene: -
j_gene: TRBJ1-2
CDR3nt: TGTGCCAGCAGCCTCTTACAAGCGGATGGCTACACCTTC
CDR3aa: CASSLLQADGYTF

abundance: -
v_gene: TRBV29-1
d_gene: -
j_gene: TRBJ1-2
CDR3nt: TGCAGCGTGACAGTCTATGGCTACACCTTC
CDR3aa: CSVTVYGYTF

abundance: once
v_gene: TRBV11-3
d_gene: -
j_gene: TRBJ1-1
CDR3nt: TGTGCCAGCAGCTTGCAGATCAACACTGAAGCTTTCTTT
CDR3aa: CASSLQINTEAFF

abundance: -
v_gene: TRBV6-5
d_gene: -
j_gene: TRBJ1-5
CDR3nt: TGTGCCAGCAGCCCCAGACAGAGCAATCAGCCCCAGCATTTT
CDR3aa: CASSPRQSNQPQHF

abundance: -
v_gene: TRBV15
d_gene: TRBD2
j_gene: TRBJ2-7
CDR3nt: TGTGCCACCAGCGGACGGACTAGCGGGAGGTTTAACGACGAGCAGTACTTC
CDR3aa: CATSGRTSGRFNDEQYF

abundance: once
v_gene: TRBV4-3
d_gene: -
j_gene: TRBJ2-5
CDR3nt: TGCGCCAGCAGCCAAGGAGGGGGGGGCCGAATTCAAGAGACCCAGTACTTC
CDR3aa: CASSQGGGGRIQETQYF

abundance: -
v_gene: TRBV19
d_gene: TRBD1
j_gene: TRBJ1-4
CDR3nt: TGTGCCAGTAGTATAGAGGGCCCGGGACAGGGTTACGAAAAACTGTTTTTT
CDR3aa: CASSIEGPGQGYEKLFF

abundance: -
v_gene: TRBV2
d_gene: -
j_gene: TRBJ2-6
CDR3nt: TGTGCCGGTACTTCCTCTGGGGCCAACGTCCTGACTTTC
CDR3aa: CAGTSSGANVLTF

abundance: -
v_gene: TRBV5-4
d_gene: TRBD1
j_gene: TRBJ2-7
CDR3nt: TGTGCCAGCAGCTCTCCGGGACAGGGACCAGGCGAGCAGTACTTC
CDR3aa: CASSSPGQGPGEQYF

abundance: -
v_gene: TRBV5-6
d_gene: -
j_gene: TRBJ2-1
CDR3nt: TGTGCCAGCAGCCCCCTCTTGCGGTACAATGAGCAGTTCTTC
CDR3aa: CASSPLLRYNEQFF

abundance: once
v_gene: TRBV29-1
d_gene: -
j_gene: TRBJ1-1
CDR3nt: TGCAGCGGAAACGGGGGGCATAGCACTACTGAAGCTTTCTTT
CDR3aa: CSGNGGHSTTEAFF

abundance: -
v_gene: TRBV11-3
d_gene: TRBD1
j_gene: TRBJ1-1
CDR3nt: TGTGCCAGCAGCCCCGGGACAGGGCGGACTGAAGCTTTCTTT
CDR3aa: CASSPGTGRTEAFF

abundance: -
v_gene: TRBV9
d_gene: -
j_gene: TRBJ1-3
CDR3nt: TGTGCCAGCAGCGTAGGGACAGTGCTAGGAAACACCATATATTTT
CDR3aa: CASSVGTVLGNTIYF

abundance: -
v_gene: TRBV7-9
d_gene: -
j_gene: TRBJ1-5
CDR3nt: TGTGCCAGCAGCTTCGGGGTTACGGGCAATCAGCCCCAGCATTTT
CDR3aa: CASSFGVTGNQPQHF

abundance: once
v_gene: TRBV5-1
d_gene: -
j_gene: TRBJ2-7
CDR3nt: TGCGCCAGCAGCTTGGCCGAACACTGGGCCCTCTCCTACGAGCAGTACTTC
CDR3aa: CASSLAEHWALSYEQYF

abundance: -
v_gene: TRBV7-2
d_gene: -
j_gene: TRBJ1-6
CDR3nt: TGTGCCAGCAGCTTAGACTCGAGCTCCTATAATTCACCCCTCCACTTT
CDR3aa: CASSLDSSSYNSPLHF

abundance: -
v_gene: TRBV6-4
d_gene: -
j_gene: TRBJ1-1
CDR3nt: TGTGCCAGCAAAGAGTCCACATGGGCCACTGAAGCTTTCTTT
CDR3aa: CASKESTWATEAFF

abundance: -
v_gene: TRBV29-1
d_gene: -
j_gene: TRBJ1-4
CDR3nt: TGCAGCGTTCTGGGGGCCAGAGCAAAACTGTTTTTT
CDR3aa: CSVLGARAKLFF